This entry lists 17 T cell receptor beta chains sequenced from one sample in a study of brain T cells in children with intractable seizures. Time point defined: blood from clinic visit 5 months post-surgery; TSC patient then seizure free. Sequenced by immunoSEQ multiplex PCR; TCRdb stores in-frame clones only, minus some. The data show about 350,000 clones, with about 94% seen just once and 5.7% held by the top ten. The starting material was peripheral blood, obtained less than 6 months after surgery. These receptors came from a boy in the first two years of life with tuberous sclerosis and intractable seizures.

V and J are TRBV7-8 and TRBJ2-5, with D uncertain. The V and J ends lost 0 bases and 2 bases respectively, with 7 bases between them. Germline V gene lookup returns CDR1 SGHVS and CDR2 FQNEAQ. The CDR3 has 14 residues. The DNA for the CDR3 is TGTGCCAGCAGCTTAGCCCGCGTACAAGAGACCCAGTACTTC. It translates to CASSLARVQETQYF.

This sequence joins TRBV12-3 or TRBV12-4 and TRBJ2-2; D unresolved. Trimming shortened V by 3 bases and J by 4 bases, and 6 bases separated the two germline ends. The CDR3 spans 13 residues. CDR3 region: CASSLIGTGELFF. The CDR3 nucleotides read TGTGCCAGCAGTTTGATCGGCACCGGGGAGCTGTTTTTT.

The chain employs TRBV5-1 and TRBJ2-1; 11 bases match TRBD2. V shed 4 bases, J shed 5 bases, and the junction held 5 bases outside the gene matches. Germline V gene lookup returns CDR1 SGHRS and CDR2 YFSETQ. The length of the CDR3 is 15 residues. In nucleotides, the CDR3 is TGCGCCAGCAGCAAACTAGCGGGAGTCCACAATGAGCAGTTCTTC. This gives the protein CASSKLAGVHNEQFF.

The chain carries TRBV30 and TRBJ1-4; D is perhaps TRBD1 (5 bases). Trimming left V 5 bases short and J 8 bases short, with 12 bases between. CDR1 GTSNPN and CDR2 SVGIG come from the germline V gene (reference sequence). This CDR3 spans 12 amino acids. The chain's CDR3 is CAWSWGKEKLFF. The CDR3 coding sequence is TGTGCCTGGTCCTGGGGGAAGGAAAAACTGTTTTTT.

This chain joins TRBV13 and TRBJ1-1; D gene uncertain. The V gene lost 3 bases and the J gene lost 4 bases, with 9 bases spanning the gap. The CDR3 is made up of 13 amino acids. Germline CDR1 PRHDT, CDR2 FYEKMQ (reference sequence). The CDR3 here is CASSLAGFTEAFF. CDR3 sequence (DNA): TGTGCCAGCAGCTTGGCGGGTTTCACTGAAGCTTTCTTT.

The V call is TRBV10-2, the J call TRBJ2-7, with 13 bases fitting TRBD2. With V trimmed by 6 bases and J by 3 bases, 8 bases remained unmatched. The CDR3 runs 16 residues. Germline values: CDR1 WSHSY, CDR2 SAAADI. In nucleotides, the CDR3 is TGCGCCAGCAGAGGAGGACTAGCGGGAGTAAGCTACGAGCAGTACTTC. It encodes CASRGGLAGVSYEQYF.

The chain combines TRBV29-1 with TRBJ2-4, with D maybe TRBD2 (5 bases). Germline CDR1 and CDR2: SQVTM and ANQGSEA. The V gene lost 7 bases and the J gene lost 2 bases, with 12 bases spanning the gap. The CDR3 contains 13 residues. The CDR3 nucleotides read TGCAGCGCCACGAAGGACTCCAAAAACATTCAGTACTTC. It specifies CSATKDSKNIQYF.

In nucleotides, the CDR3 is TGTGCCAGCAGCGTAGCCGGGAGCACTAGCACAGATACGCAGTATTTT. It specifies CASSVAGSTSTDTQYF. The chain links TRBV9 to TRBJ2-3; weak D call: TRBD2 (6 bases). The V gene's germline CDR1 is SGDLS and CDR2 YYNGEE. The CDR3 has 16 amino acids. Deletions cut 0 bases from V and 0 bases from J, with 11 bases between.

This chain links TRBV6-2 or TRBV6-3 with TRBJ1-1; D may be TRBD1 (5 bases). The germline V gene has CDR1 MNHEY and CDR2 SVGEGT. Trimming left V 0 bases short and J 4 bases short, with 9 bases between. This CDR3 comprises 14 residues. CDR3 sequence: CASSYSLTATEAFF. The CDR3 nucleotides are TGTGCCAGCAGTTACTCCCTGACAGCCACTGAAGCTTTCTTT.

This chain uses TRBV5-4 with TRBJ2-3; 16 bases align to TRBD2. There are 17 residues in the CDR3. Per germline, CDR1 SGHNT and CDR2 YYREEE (reference sequence). V trimming: 4 bases; J trimming: 4 bases; junction bases outside the gene matches: 6. CDR3 nucleotide sequence: TGTGCCAGCAGCCTGGGACTAGCGGGGGGGGGCGCAGATACGCAGTATTTT. It is translated as CASSLGLAGGGADTQYF. The whole variable domain, remainder taken from reference TRBV5-4 and TRBJ2-3, is ETGVTQSPTHLIKTRGQQVTLRCSSQSGHNTVSWYQQALGQGPQFIFQYYREEENGRGNFPPRFSGLQFPNYSSELNVNALELDDSALYLCASSLGLAGGGADTQYFGPGTRLTVL.

For this clone: Additional DNA sequences in this sample encode the identical CDR3. The genes are TRBV9 and TRBJ1-3; no firm D call. Germline V CDR1 and CDR2: SGDLS, YYNGEE. The CDR3 length is 14 residues. The V gene lost 2 bases and the J gene lost 0 bases, with 6 bases spanning the gap. The CDR3 spells CASSVEGSGNTIYF. CDR3 nucleotides: TGTGCCAGCAGCGTGGAGGGCTCTGGAAACACCATATATTTT.

The rearrangement uses TRBV7-8 and TRBJ2-3, with 7 bases matching TRBD2. V lost 3 bases, J lost 4 bases, and 13 bases stayed unmatched. CDR1 is SGHVS, CDR2 FQNEAQ, per germline. CDR3 length: 17 amino acids. Written as DNA, the CDR3 is TGTGCCAGCAGCTTCCTCGCTAGCGGCGGGGCTTCAGATACGCAGTATTTT. It specifies CASSFLASGGASDTQYF.

The chain joins TRBV5-1 to TRBJ1-2; D unresolved. Germline CDR1 SGHRS, CDR2 YFSETQ. There are 14 residues in the CDR3. Trimming pared 4 bases from V and 8 bases from J, leaving 18 bases between. CDR3 sequence reads: CASSARHPLSGYTF. CDR3 in DNA: TGCGCCAGCAGCGCACGACACCCCCTGAGCGGCTACACCTTC. The variable domain in full, with the rest retrieved from reference TRBV5-1 and TRBJ1-2, is KAGVTQTPRYLIKTRGQQVTLSCSPISGHRSVSWYQQTPGQGLQFLFEYFSETQRNKGNFPGRFSGRQFSNSRSEMNVSTLELGDSALYLCASSARHPLSGYTFGSGTRLTVV.

The chain combines TRBV7-9 with TRBJ2-5; 9 nucleotides align to TRBD2. Germline loops: CDR1 SEHNR, CDR2 FQNEAQ (reference sequence). The CDR3 consists of 14 residues. Germline trimming cut 5 bases from V and 1 base from J; bases unmatched to any gene: 2. The CDR3 DNA reads TGTGCCAGCAGCGCTAGCGGGATCCAAGAGACCCAGTACTTC. This sequence encodes CASSASGIQETQYF.

The chain is built from TRBV6-1 and TRBJ1-1; TRBD1 might be the D (6 bases). The CDR3 contains 14 residues. The V and J ends lost 2 bases and 7 bases respectively, with 14 bases between them. CDR1 MNHNS and CDR2 SASEGT come from the germline V gene. The CDR3 reads CASSETRSGVEAFF. CDR3 DNA: TGTGCCAGCAGTGAAACAAGGTCAGGGGTTGAAGCTTTCTTT.

CDR3 DNA: TGTGCCAGCATTCAACCGAGGGACAGGGGGCCAGAGACCCAGTACTTC. Translation gives CASIQPRDRGPETQYF. The rearrangement links TRBV7-9 to TRBJ2-5; 12 nucleotides align to TRBD1. The length of the CDR3 is 16 residues. Germline-derived CDR1 and CDR2 are SEHNR and FQNEAQ (reference sequence). Germline trimming cut 7 bases from V and 4 bases from J; bases unmatched to any gene: 10.

The chain has TRBV7-9 and TRBJ2-2, with D tentatively TRBD2 (6 bases). Germline assignment: CDR1 SEHNR and CDR2 FQNEAQ (reference sequence). V dropped 5 bases and J dropped 1 base, with 11 bases sitting between them. The CDR3 is 15 residues long. The CDR3 reads CASSLSGENTGELFF. For the CDR3, the DNA is TGTGCCAGCAGCCTGTCGGGGGAGAACACCGGGGAGCTGTTTTTT.